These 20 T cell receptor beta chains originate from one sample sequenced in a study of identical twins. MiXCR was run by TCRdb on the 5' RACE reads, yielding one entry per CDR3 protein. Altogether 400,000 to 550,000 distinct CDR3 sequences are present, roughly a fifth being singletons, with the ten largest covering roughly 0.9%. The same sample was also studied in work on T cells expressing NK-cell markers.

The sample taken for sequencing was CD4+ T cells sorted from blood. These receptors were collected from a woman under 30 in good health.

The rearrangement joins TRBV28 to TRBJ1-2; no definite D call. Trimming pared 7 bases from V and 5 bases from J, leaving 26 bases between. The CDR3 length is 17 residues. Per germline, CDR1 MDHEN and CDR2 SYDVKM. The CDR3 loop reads CASNWVGSSTELYGYTF. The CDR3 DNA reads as TGTGCCAGCAATTGGGTAGGCTCATCGACGGAACTATATGGCTACACCTTC.

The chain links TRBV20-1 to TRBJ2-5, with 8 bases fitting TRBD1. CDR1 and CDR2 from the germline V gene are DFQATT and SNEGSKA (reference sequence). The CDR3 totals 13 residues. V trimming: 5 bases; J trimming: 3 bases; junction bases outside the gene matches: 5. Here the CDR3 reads CSAAATGEETQYF. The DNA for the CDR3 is TGCAGTGCTGCCGCGACAGGGGAAGAGACCCAGTACTTC.

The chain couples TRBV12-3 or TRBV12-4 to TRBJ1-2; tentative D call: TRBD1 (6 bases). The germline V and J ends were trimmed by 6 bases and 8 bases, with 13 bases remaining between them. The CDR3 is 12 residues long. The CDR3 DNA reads TGTGCCAGCAGACTAACAGGGTCCGGCTACACCTTC. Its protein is CASRLTGSGYTF.

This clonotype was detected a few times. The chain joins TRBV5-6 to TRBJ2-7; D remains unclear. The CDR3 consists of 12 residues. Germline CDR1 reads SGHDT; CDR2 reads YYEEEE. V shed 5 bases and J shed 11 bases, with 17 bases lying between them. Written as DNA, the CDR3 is TGTGCCAGCAGTAGGACCGAATCGGGCAAGTACTTC. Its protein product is CASSRTESGKYF.

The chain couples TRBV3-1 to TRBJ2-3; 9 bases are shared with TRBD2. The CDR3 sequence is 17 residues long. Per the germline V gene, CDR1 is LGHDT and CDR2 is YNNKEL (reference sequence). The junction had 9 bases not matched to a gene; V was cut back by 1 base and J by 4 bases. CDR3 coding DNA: TGTGCCAGCAGCCAAGGGCCAGGACTAGCGACGGCAGATACGCAGTATTTT. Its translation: CASSQGPGLATADTQYF.

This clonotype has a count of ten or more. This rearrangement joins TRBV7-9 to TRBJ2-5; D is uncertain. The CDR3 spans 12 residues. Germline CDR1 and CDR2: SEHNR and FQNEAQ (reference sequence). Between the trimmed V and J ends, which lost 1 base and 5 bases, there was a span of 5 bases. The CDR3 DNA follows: TGTGCCAGCAGCTTAGATGAGGAGACCCAGTACTTC. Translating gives CASSLDEETQYF.

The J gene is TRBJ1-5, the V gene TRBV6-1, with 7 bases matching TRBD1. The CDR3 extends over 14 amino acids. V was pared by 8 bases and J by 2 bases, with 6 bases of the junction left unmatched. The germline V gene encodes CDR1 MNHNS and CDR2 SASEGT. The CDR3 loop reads CASGRQGGNQPQHF. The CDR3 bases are TGTGCCAGCGGGCGACAGGGAGGCAATCAGCCCCAGCATTTT.

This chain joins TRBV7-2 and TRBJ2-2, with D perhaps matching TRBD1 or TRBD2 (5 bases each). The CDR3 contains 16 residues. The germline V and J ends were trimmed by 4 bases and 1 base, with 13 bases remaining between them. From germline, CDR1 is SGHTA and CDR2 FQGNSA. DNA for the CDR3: TGTGCCAGCAGCTCTGAGGGGACGTTGAACACCGGGGAGCTGTTTTTT. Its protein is CASSSEGTLNTGELFF.

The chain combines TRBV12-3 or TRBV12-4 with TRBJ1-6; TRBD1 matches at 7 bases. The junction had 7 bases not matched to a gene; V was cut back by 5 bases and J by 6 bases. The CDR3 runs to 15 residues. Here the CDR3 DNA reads TGTGCCAGCAGTCCCCCAGGGGGGGGTAATTCACCCCTCCACTTT. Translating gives CASSPPGGGNSPLHF.

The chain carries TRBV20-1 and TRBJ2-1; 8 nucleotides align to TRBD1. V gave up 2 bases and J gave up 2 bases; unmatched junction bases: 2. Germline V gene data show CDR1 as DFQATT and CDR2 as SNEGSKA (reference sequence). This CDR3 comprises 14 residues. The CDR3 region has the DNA TGCAGTGCTAGAAGACAGGGGCCCTACAATGAGCAGTTCTTC. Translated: CSARRQGPYNEQFF.

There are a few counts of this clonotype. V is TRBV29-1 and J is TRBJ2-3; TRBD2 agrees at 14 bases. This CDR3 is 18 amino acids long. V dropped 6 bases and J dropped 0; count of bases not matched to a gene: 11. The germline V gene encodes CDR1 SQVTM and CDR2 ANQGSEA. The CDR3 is CSVAGTSGGVASTDTQYF. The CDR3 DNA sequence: TGCAGCGTGGCCGGGACTAGCGGGGGCGTTGCTAGCACAGATACGCAGTATTTT.

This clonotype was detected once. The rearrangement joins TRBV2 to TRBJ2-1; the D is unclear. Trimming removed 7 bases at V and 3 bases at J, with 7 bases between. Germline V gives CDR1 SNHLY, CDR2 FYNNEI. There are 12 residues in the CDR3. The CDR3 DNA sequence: TGTGCCAGCACCGGAGACTACAATGAGCAGTTCTTC. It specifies CASTGDYNEQFF. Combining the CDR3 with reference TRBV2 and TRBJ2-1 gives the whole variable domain EPEVTQTPSHQVTQMGQEVILRCVPISNHLYFYWYRQILGQKVEFLVSFYNNEISEKSEIFDDQFSVERPDGSNFTLKIRSTKLEDSAMYFCASTGDYNEQFFGPGTRLTVL.

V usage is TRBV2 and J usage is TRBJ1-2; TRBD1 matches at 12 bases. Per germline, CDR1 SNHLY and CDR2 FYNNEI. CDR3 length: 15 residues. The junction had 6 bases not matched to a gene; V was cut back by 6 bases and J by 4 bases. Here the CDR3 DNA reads TGTGCCAGCAGACCCGGGACAGGGGGCCCCTATGGCTACACCTTC. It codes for CASRPGTGGPYGYTF. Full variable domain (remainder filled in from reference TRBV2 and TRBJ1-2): EPEVTQTPSHQVTQMGQEVILRCVPISNHLYFYWYRQILGQKVEFLVSFYNNEISEKSEIFDDQFSVERPDGSNFTLKIRSTKLEDSAMYFCASRPGTGGPYGYTFGSGTRLTVV.

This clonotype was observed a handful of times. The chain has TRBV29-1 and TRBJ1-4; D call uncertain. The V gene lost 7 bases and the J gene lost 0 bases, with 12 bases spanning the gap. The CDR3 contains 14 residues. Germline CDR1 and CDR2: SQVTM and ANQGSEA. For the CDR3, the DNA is TGCAGCGCGTTAGGCGGAACAACTAATGAAAAACTGTTTTTT. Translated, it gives CSALGGTTNEKLFF. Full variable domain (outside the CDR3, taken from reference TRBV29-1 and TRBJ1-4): SAVISQKPSRDICQRGTSLTIQCQVDSQVTMMFWYRQQPGQSLTLIATANQGSEATYESGFVIDKFPISRPNLTFSTLTVSNMSPEDSSIYLCSALGGTTNEKLFFGSGTQLSVL.

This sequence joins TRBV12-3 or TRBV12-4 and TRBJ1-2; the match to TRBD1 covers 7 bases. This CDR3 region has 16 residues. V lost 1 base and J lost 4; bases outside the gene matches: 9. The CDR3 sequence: CASSLGVAQGGYGYTF. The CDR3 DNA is TGTGCCAGCAGTTTAGGAGTGGCGCAGGGGGGCTATGGCTACACCTTC.

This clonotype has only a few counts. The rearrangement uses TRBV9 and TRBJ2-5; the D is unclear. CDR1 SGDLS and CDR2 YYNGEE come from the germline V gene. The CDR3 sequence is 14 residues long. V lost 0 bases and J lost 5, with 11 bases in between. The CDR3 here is CASSVEMRPETQYF. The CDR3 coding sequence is TGTGCCAGCAGCGTAGAGATGAGACCCGAGACCCAGTACTTC.

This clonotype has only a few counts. The CDR3 loop is CASSYSPTDGEQFF. The CDR3 region has the DNA TGTGCCAGCAGTTACTCCCCGACGGATGGTGAGCAGTTCTTC. This chain joins TRBV6-5 and TRBJ2-1; D remains ambiguous. V gave up 0 bases and J gave up 9 bases, with 12 bases separating them. Looked up from germline, CDR1 is MNHEY and CDR2 is SVGAGI. The CDR3 is 14 amino acids.

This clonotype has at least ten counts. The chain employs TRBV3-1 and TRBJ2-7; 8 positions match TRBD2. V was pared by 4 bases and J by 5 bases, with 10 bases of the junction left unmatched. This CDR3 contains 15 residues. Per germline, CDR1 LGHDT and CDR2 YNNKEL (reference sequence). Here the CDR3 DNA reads TGTGCCAGCAGCCTCTCGGGGGGGCCGATCCACGAGCAGTACTTC. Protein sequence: CASSLSGGPIHEQYF.

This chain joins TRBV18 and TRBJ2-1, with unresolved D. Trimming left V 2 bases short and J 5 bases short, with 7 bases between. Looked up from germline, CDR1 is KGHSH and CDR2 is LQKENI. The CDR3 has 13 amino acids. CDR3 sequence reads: CASSPTLDNEQFF. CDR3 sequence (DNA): TGTGCCAGCTCACCAACCCTAGACAATGAGCAGTTCTTC.

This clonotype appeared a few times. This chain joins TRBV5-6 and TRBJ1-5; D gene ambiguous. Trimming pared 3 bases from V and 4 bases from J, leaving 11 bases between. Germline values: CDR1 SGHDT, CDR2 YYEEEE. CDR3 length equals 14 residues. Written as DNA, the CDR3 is TGTGCCAGCAGCTACCGCAGGAGGAATCAGCCCCAGCATTTT. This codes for CASSYRRRNQPQHF. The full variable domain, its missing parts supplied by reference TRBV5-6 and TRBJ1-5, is DAGVTQSPTHLIKTRGQQVTLRCSPKSGHDTVSWYQQALGQGPQFIFQYYEEEERQRGNFPDRFSGHQFPNYSSELNVNALLLGDSALYLCASSYRRRNQPQHFGDGTRLSIL.